This T cell receptor (beta chain) was sequenced during a study of T cell responses to AZD1222 COVID-19 vaccine. Study at large: Pooling of second doses given at about 4 or about 12 weeks was done.

Assay: immunoSEQ multiplex PCR; the TCRdb copy retains only in-frame clones and omits some. The sample yields about 120,000 clones, about 92% seen once. Findings and caveats of the study: Spike-specific TCR breadth rose after two AZD1222 doses, and depth rose as well. As reported, nearly half of all spike-specific TCRs target variant regions that are unmutated. Among the donors, most were white British and more were female, and clonal diversity was possibly underestimated.

Trimming pared 1 base from V and 4 bases from J, leaving 37 bases between. The CDR3 is made up of 22 amino acids. Germline CDR1 is SQVTM and CDR2 is ANQGSEA. A note on this clone: Its antigen is unidentified.

The receptor was isolated from an adult in good health. The material sequenced was peripheral blood, taken on day 0 of AZD1222 vaccination. The rearrangement links TRBV29-1 to TRBJ1-1, with D maybe TRBD1 (5 bases). The CDR3 coding sequence is TGCAGCGTTGAAGTTCCGAAGTTTCGGGGGTTCGGGGACCGAAGGCGCCTCACTGAAGCTTTCTTT. This gives the protein CSVEVPKFRGFGDRRRLTEAFF.